One sample yielded the 24 T cell receptor beta chains listed below, sequenced in a study of blood T cells in healthy people across ages (dated by TCRdb to between 2014 and 2016). The library was obtained by 5' RACE. Sequencing used an Illumina HiSeq 2500. A second PCR of roughly 7 to 11 cycles was performed with a sample-barcoded 5' primer and a J-beta primer mix. In-frame beta chains were kept once TCRdb had trimmed the public reads at Q25 with fastp and called clones with MiXCR. Entries that share a CDR3 protein sequence are merged under the most common genes and DNA. Counted in this sample were about a million distinct CDR3 sequences; roughly 51% of them appeared once. Clones ranked in the top ten supply about a fifth of the sample. Material for sequencing was blood. The receptors here all came from a woman aged 60 to 75 in good health.

The rearrangement links TRBV7-2 to TRBJ2-7; tentative D call: TRBD1 (5 bases). Trimming stripped 3 bases from V and 1 base from J, with 13 bases between. The CDR3 covers 15 residues. Germline assignment: CDR1 SGHTA and CDR2 FQGNSA. CDR3 amino acids: CASSFPKGVSYEQYF. DNA for the CDR3: TGTGCCAGCAGCTTCCCGAAAGGGGTATCCTACGAGCAGTACTTC.

The chain's CDR3 is CASSIGGFDPNEQFF. The DNA for the CDR3 is TGCGCCAGCAGCATCGGGGGCTTTGACCCCAATGAGCAGTTCTTC. This chain uses TRBV4-3 with TRBJ2-1, with D perhaps given as TRBD1 or TRBD2 (6 bases each). This CDR3 region has 15 residues. Trimming took off 5 bases at V and 6 bases at J, with 17 bases between the two ends. Per germline, CDR1 LGHNA and CDR2 YSLEER.

The chain uses TRBV10-3 and TRBJ2-5; tentatively, D is TRBD1 or TRBD2 (5 bases each). The CDR3 runs 12 residues. CDR1 and CDR2 (germline): ENHRY, SYGVKD. The V end was cut by 11 bases, the J end by 4 bases, with 14 bases between. CDR3: CASRGVGETQYF. The CDR3 DNA follows: TGTGCCTCTAGAGGGGTGGGAGAGACCCAGTACTTC.

This clonotype was found many times. This chain uses TRBV27 with TRBJ2-5; D is possibly TRBD1 or TRBD2 (5 bases each). The CDR3 sequence is 14 residues long. Trimming shortened V by 2 bases and J by 1 base, and 8 bases separated the two germline ends. The germline V gene has CDR1 MNHEY and CDR2 SMNVEV (reference sequence). CDR3 sequence (DNA): TGTGCCAGCAGTTTACGAGGGACCCAAGAGACCCAGTACTTC. Its protein is CASSLRGTQETQYF.

This clonotype was seen a handful of times. This chain connects TRBV12-3 or TRBV12-4 to TRBJ2-4; 7 nucleotides match TRBD2. The CDR3 covers 16 residues. With V trimmed by 3 bases and J by 1 base, 6 bases remained unmatched. For the CDR3, the DNA is TGTGCCAGCAGTTTCACCTTACTAGCGGCCAAAAACATTCAGTACTTC. The encoded protein is CASSFTLLAAKNIQYF.

The chain is built from TRBV28 and TRBJ2-1; 8 bases line up with TRBD2. The germline V gene encodes CDR1 MDHEN and CDR2 SYDVKM. V was clipped by 1 base and J by 6 bases; unmatched bases: 14. The CDR3 loop spans 18 amino acids. CDR3 in DNA: TGTGCCAGCAGTTTATCCCCAACTAACGGGAGGGTGCCCAATGAGCAGTTCTTC. It is translated as CASSLSPTNGRVPNEQFF.

This clonotype was seen more than once but under ten times. This chain joins TRBV5-1 and TRBJ2-1, with 11 bases lining up with TRBD2. With 2 bases clipped from V and 0 bases from J, the junction kept 4 bases outside the gene matches. Germline values: CDR1 SGHRS, CDR2 YFSETQ. This CDR3 region has 17 residues. CDR3: CASSFGLAGSSYNEQFF. The CDR3 DNA sequence: TGCGCCAGCAGCTTCGGACTAGCGGGCTCCTCCTACAATGAGCAGTTCTTC.

This chain connects TRBV29-1 to TRBJ2-7; TRBD2 might be the D (7 bases). Between the trimmed V and J ends, which lost 6 bases and 5 bases, there was a span of 17 bases. This CDR3 contains 13 residues. Germline V gene data show CDR1 as SQVTM and CDR2 as ANQGSEA. DNA of the CDR3: TGCAGCGTGGGAGGGGGGACTCGTGACGAGCAGTACTTC. This translates into CSVGGGTRDEQYF.

A remark on this clonotype: Because the CDR3 is missing its conserved closing phenylalanine or tryptophan, this is likely a read error. The chain is built from TRBV6-2 or TRBV6-3 and TRBJ2-7; TRBD1 is a possible D gene (5 bases). The CDR3 covers 13 residues. Germline-derived CDR1 and CDR2 are MNHEY and SVGEGT. Trimming left V 6 bases short and J 1 base short, with 10 bases between. In nucleotides, the CDR3 is TGTGCCAGCAGACTCGACAGATCCTACGAGCAGTACTCC. Translation gives CASRLDRSYEQYS.

This clonotype was detected a few times. The chain uses TRBV12-3 or TRBV12-4 and TRBJ2-7; possibly TRBD2 for D (7 bases). This CDR3 has 16 amino acids. Trimming pared 3 bases from V and 5 bases from J, leaving 20 bases between. As DNA, the CDR3 is TGTGCCAGCAGTTTTCCCGGCGGCGGGGGCTCAAACGAGCAGTACTTC. Translated, it gives CASSFPGGGGSNEQYF.

With respect to this clonotype: One end of the junction fails to match germline, which may point to a read error. The J gene is TRBJ2-7, the V gene TRBV7-9; no clear D. Looked up from germline, CDR1 is SEHNR and CDR2 is FQNEAQ (reference sequence). This CDR3 comprises 13 residues. The CDR3 loop reads CAISLSWGYEQYF. DNA for the CDR3: TGTGCCATCAGCTTAAGCTGGGGCTACGAGCAGTACTTC.

This chain uses TRBV12-3 or TRBV12-4 with TRBJ1-6; weak D call: TRBD1 (6 bases). Trimming stripped 1 base from V and 9 bases from J, with 10 bases between. The CDR3 is 14 residues long. The CDR3: CASSLEGGRSPLHF. The CDR3 DNA follows: TGTGCCAGCAGTTTAGAGGGGGGCCGTTCACCCCTCCACTTT.

The chain employs TRBV20-1 and TRBJ1-2; D is ambiguous. CDR1 and CDR2 from the germline V gene are DFQATT and SNEGSKA (reference sequence). V lost 1 base and J 8 bases, leaving 11 bases between the germline ends. This CDR3 comprises 12 residues. This chain's CDR3 is CSARVGGNGYTF. For the CDR3, the DNA is TGCAGTGCTAGAGTTGGTGGGAACGGCTACACCTTC.

This chain joins TRBV5-1 and TRBJ2-5, with D possibly being TRBD1 or TRBD2 (6 bases each). Trimming removed 5 bases at V and 5 bases at J, with 10 bases between. This CDR3 spans 12 amino acids. Germline values: CDR1 SGHRS, CDR2 YFSETQ. The CDR3, as DNA: TGCGCCAGCAGAGGGGGGACGGAGACCCAGTACTTC. Protein: CASRGGTETQYF.

The V and J genes are TRBV20-1 and TRBJ2-3, with unresolved D. The length of the CDR3 is 13 residues. CDR1 and CDR2 from the germline V gene are DFQATT and SNEGSKA (reference sequence). CDR3 region: CSLGDPYTDTQYF. The CDR3 DNA sequence: TGCAGCCTTGGGGATCCGTACACAGATACGCAGTATTTT.

The rearrangement links TRBV27 to TRBJ1-5; D is unresolved. Trimming removed 3 bases from V and 9 bases from J, with 9 bases in between. The germline gives CDR1 MNHEY, CDR2 SMNVEV (reference sequence). This CDR3 has 12 amino acids. The CDR3, as DNA: TGTGCCAGCAGTTTTTCGTTTGCGCCCCAGCATTTT. This sequence encodes CASSFSFAPQHF.

V usage is TRBV4-1 and J usage is TRBJ2-3, with D perhaps matching TRBD2 (5 bases). This CDR3 has 15 residues. V lost 2 bases, J lost 7 bases, and 16 bases lay in between. Germline loops: CDR1 MGHRA, CDR2 YSYEKL. The CDR3 DNA reads as TGCGCCAGCAGCCAAAGAGCCCCGGGAAACCATACGCAGTATTTT. Its protein product is CASSQRAPGNHTQYF.

The gene calls are TRBV20-1 and TRBJ1-1, with D possibly TRBD1 on 5 matching bases. Germline CDR1 is DFQATT and CDR2 is SNEGSKA (reference sequence). Trimming took off 6 bases at V and 1 base at J, with 9 bases between the two ends. The CDR3 sequence is 12 residues long. The CDR3 sequence: CSAGVGNTEAFF. The CDR3 DNA is TGCAGTGCGGGGGTAGGGAACACTGAAGCTTTCTTT.

The chain carries TRBV10-3 and TRBJ2-7; D could derive from TRBD1 or TRBD2 (5 bases each). The J call may be wrong; the DNA end is better matched by TRBJ2-5. CDR1 and CDR2 (germline): ENHRY, SYGVKD. The CDR3 is made up of 17 amino acids. CDR3 sequence reads: CAISEPRGSGRVETQYF. In DNA form, the CDR3 reads TGTGCCATCAGTGAACCGAGGGGAAGCGGAAGAGTGGAGACCCAGTACTTC.

This clonotype showed up just a few times. The chain has TRBV7-9 and TRBJ1-4; maybe TRBD1 (5 bases). The CDR3 loop spans 15 amino acids. Per germline, CDR1 SEHNR and CDR2 FQNEAQ (reference sequence). Trimming took 5 bases from V and 0 from J, leaving 10 bases between them. As DNA, the CDR3 is TGTGCCAGCAGCCGGGACGGAGCAACTAATGAAAAACTGTTTTTT. It is translated as CASSRDGATNEKLFF.

This rearrangement joins TRBV4-1 to TRBJ2-7, with D possibly TRBD2 on 5 matching bases. The end of the DNA fits TRBJ2-1 better, so the J call may be wrong. This CDR3 comprises 15 residues. Germline-derived CDR1 and CDR2 are MGHRA and YSYEKL. The CDR3 protein is CASSPPDWRRNEQFF. The CDR3 DNA follows: TGCGCCAGCAGTCCCCCGGACTGGCGGCGCAATGAGCAGTTCTTC.

Only a few counts were recorded for this clonotype. This sequence joins TRBV4-2 and TRBJ1-4; 8 bases agree with TRBD1. This CDR3 has 20 amino acids. Unmatched junction bases numbered 22, after V lost 0 bases and J lost 10 bases. CDR1 and CDR2 from the germline V gene are LGHNA and YNFKEQ. This chain's CDR3 is CASSQEGRSTGVANRRKLFF. The DNA for the CDR3 is TGTGCCAGCAGCCAAGAAGGAAGGTCGACAGGGGTTGCTAACCGGCGAAAACTGTTTTTT.

The chain uses TRBV28 and TRBJ1-2; perhaps TRBD1 as D (5 bases). The CDR3 runs 17 residues. The germline V gene encodes CDR1 MDHEN and CDR2 SYDVKM. V lost 10 bases to trimming and J lost 0 bases, with 24 bases between them. CDR3 sequence: CAIPDHDRGRANYGYTF. The DNA of the CDR3 is TGTGCCATCCCAGACCACGATAGGGGCCGGGCTAACTATGGCTACACCTTC.

The V gene is TRBV25-1, the J gene TRBJ2-6, with D possibly being TRBD2 (6 bases). The V and J ends lost 5 bases and 0 bases respectively, with 17 bases between them. The CDR3 totals 18 residues. The germline gives CDR1 MGHDK, CDR2 SYGVNS. Written as DNA, the CDR3 is TGTGCCAGCAGTTTCAGGCGGGAACCTCTCTCTGGGGCCAACGTCCTGACTTTC. Protein product: CASSFRREPLSGANVLTF.